This T cell receptor (beta chain) is drawn from a study of blood T cell repertoires in COVID-19. The Seattle site enrolled patients during active infection and followed them longitudinally. Per the germline V gene, CDR1 is SNHLY and CDR2 is FYNNEI. With 8 bases clipped from V and 5 bases from J, the junction kept 17 bases outside the gene matches. This CDR3 has 16 amino acids. This table comes from immunoSEQ multiplex PCR, and its TCRdb copy is limited to in-frame clones, with some not included. The sample carries 250,000 or so clones, over 80% recorded once. Sequences were obtained from peripheral blood. The V call is TRBV2, the J call TRBJ1-1, with 7 nucleotides matching TRBD1. The clonotype was recovered from a man between 25 and 39 years old with COVID-19, enrolled during active disease. The CDR3 spells CASQKDRSTRGTEAFF. The CDR3 DNA sequence: TGTGCCAGCCAGAAGGACAGGTCTACCCGGGGGACTGAAGCTTTCTTT. Full variable domain (rest looked up from reference TRBV2 and TRBJ1-1): EPEVTQTPSHQVTQMGQEVILRCVPISNHLYFYWYRQILGQKVEFLVSFYNNEISEKSEIFDDQFSVERPDGSNFTLKIRSTKLEDSAMYFCASQKDRSTRGTEAFFGQGTRLTVV.